This T cell receptor beta chain was obtained from a study of blood T cell repertoires in COVID-19. V gave up 3 bases and J gave up 5 bases; unmatched junction bases: 9. The CDR3 loop spans 16 amino acids. Germline V gene lookup returns CDR1 KGHDR and CDR2 SFDVKD. The method was immunoSEQ multiplex PCR; TCRdb's version includes in-frame clones alone and lacks a portion of them. Here the sample spans 150,000 to 200,000 clones, approximately 80% being singletons. This clonotype was obtained from an older woman with COVID-19, enrolled during active disease. Material: peripheral blood. The chain recombines TRBV24-1 with TRBJ1-5; 7 bases line up with TRBD1. The DNA of the CDR3 is TGTGCCACCAGTGATGCTAGACAGGGAAAGGATCAGCCCCAGCATTTT. It yields the protein CATSDARQGKDQPQHF.